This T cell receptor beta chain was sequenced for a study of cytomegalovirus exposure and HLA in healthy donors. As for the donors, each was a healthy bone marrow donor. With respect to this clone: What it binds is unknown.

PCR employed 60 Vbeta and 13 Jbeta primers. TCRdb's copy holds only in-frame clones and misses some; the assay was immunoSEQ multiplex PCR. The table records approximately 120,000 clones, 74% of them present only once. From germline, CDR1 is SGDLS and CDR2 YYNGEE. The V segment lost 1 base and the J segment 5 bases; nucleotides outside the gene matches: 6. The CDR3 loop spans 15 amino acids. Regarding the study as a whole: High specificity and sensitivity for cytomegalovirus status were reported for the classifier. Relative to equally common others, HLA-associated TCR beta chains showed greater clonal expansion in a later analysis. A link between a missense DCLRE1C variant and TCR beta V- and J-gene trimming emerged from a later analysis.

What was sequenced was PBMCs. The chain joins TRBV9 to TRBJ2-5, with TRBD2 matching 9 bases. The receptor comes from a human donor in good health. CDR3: CASSVLAGGPETQYF. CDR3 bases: TGTGCCAGCAGCGTACTGGCGGGGGGGCCGGAGACCCAGTACTTC.